A single sample gave rise to the 9 T cell receptor beta chains below, sequenced in a study of shared clonotypes between healthy human individuals (dated by TCRdb to 2020 to 2021). Library method: the immunoSEQ multiplex PCR assay. The table comes from immuneACCESS by way of TCRdb, which keeps in-frame sequences with V and J called. Part of the clones is missing from these tables; in studies checked, under half for an unresolved V gene and the rest for unknown reasons. A total of around 100,000 clones appear in this sample, 65% to 75% of them only once. The ten biggest clones cover approximately 23% of the sample. The specimen sequenced was memory CD8+ T cells sorted from blood. Explained via the paper, the cell subset or site label denotes: CD45RO+ cells pooled with CCR7-negative TemRA cells. The receptors were sampled from a woman aged 30 to 39 in good health.

This clone was recorded once. The J gene is TRBJ1-4, the V gene TRBV14, with D possibly matching TRBD1 (5 bases). This CDR3 contains 16 residues. Germline values: CDR1 SGHDN, CDR2 FVKESK. V lost 4 bases to trimming and J lost 8 bases, with 20 bases between them. CDR3 sequence reads: CASSPAGGVPGEKLFF. The CDR3 DNA reads TGTGCCAGCAGCCCGGCCGGAGGGGTTCCAGGGGAAAAACTGTTTTTT.

The V gene is TRBV11-2, the J gene TRBJ1-1; D gene uncertain. Deletions cut 6 bases from V and 8 bases from J, with 16 bases between. Germline V lookup: CDR1 SGHAT, CDR2 FQNNGV. The CDR3 runs to 13 residues. The CDR3 loop reads CASSLLFPAEAFF. Written as DNA, the CDR3 is TGTGCCAGCAGTCTTCTCTTTCCGGCGGAAGCTTTCTTT.

In DNA, the CDR3 is TGTGCTAGTGGTTCTGGGACTAGCGGGAGTGGAGAGACCCAGTACTTC. Its protein product is CASGSGTSGSGETQYF. The V call is TRBV12-5, the J call TRBJ2-5, with TRBD2 matching 14 bases. The CDR3 runs to 16 residues. J was trimmed by 4 bases and V by 4 bases; bases with no gene match: 5. Germline assignment: CDR1 LGHNT and CDR2 FRNRAP.

The chain combines TRBV7-8 with TRBJ1-1, with TRBD1 as a possible D gene (6 bases). The CDR3 is 15 residues long. V lost 3 bases and J lost 6, with 17 bases in between. The V gene's germline CDR1 is SGHVS and CDR2 FQNEAQ. DNA of the CDR3: TGTGCCAGCAGCTTTAGCACCAGTAAGGGGGCTGAAGCTTTCTTT. As protein: CASSFSTSKGAEAFF.

The gene calls are TRBV5-1 and TRBJ1-3, with D unclear. The CDR3 sequence is 15 residues long. The germline CDR1 and CDR2 sequences are SGHRS and YFSETQ. The germline V and J ends were trimmed by 3 bases and 0 bases, with 10 bases remaining between them. The CDR3 sequence: CASSSDWSSGNTIYF. CDR3 nucleotide sequence: TGCGCCAGCAGCTCGGACTGGAGCTCTGGAAACACCATATATTTT.

This chain joins TRBV4-1 and TRBJ1-3; unclear D gene. The V and J ends lost 4 bases and 1 base respectively, with 17 bases between them. CDR1 and CDR2 from the germline V gene are MGHRA and YSYEKL. The CDR3 is 17 residues long. The CDR3 DNA follows: TGCGCCAGCAGCCCGTCGGAGGGCGCTGGGTCTGGAAACACCATATATTTT. Its translation is CASSPSEGAGSGNTIYF.

This clone occurred a few times. The chain is built from TRBV30 and TRBJ1-6; tentative D call: TRBD1 (6 bases). V lost 1 base to trimming and J lost 7 bases, with 17 bases between them. Germline loops: CDR1 GTSNPN, CDR2 SVGIG (reference sequence). The CDR3 contains 16 residues. CDR3 sequence: CAWSDGGRPLNSPLHF. The DNA of the CDR3 is TGTGCCTGGAGTGATGGGGGGCGACCACTAAATTCACCCCTCCACTTT. The variable domain in full, completed from reference TRBV30 and TRBJ1-6, reads SQTIHQWPATLVQPVGSPLSLECTVEGTSNPNLYWYRQAAGRGLQLLFYSVGIGQISSEVPQNLSASRPQDRQFILSSKKLLLSDSGFYLCAWSDGGRPLNSPLHFGNGTRLTVT.

The genes are TRBV29-1 and TRBJ2-2; no firm D call. With 4 bases removed from V and 3 bases from J, the gap between germline ends came to 9 bases. The CDR3 length is 13 residues. Germline values: CDR1 SQVTM, CDR2 ANQGSEA. CDR3 region: CSVVERHTGELFF. The CDR3 nucleotides read TGCAGCGTTGTCGAGCGACACACCGGGGAGCTGTTTTTT.

This chain joins TRBV25-1 and TRBJ2-1, with 10 bases that match TRBD2. This CDR3 comprises 15 residues. The germline gives CDR1 MGHDK, CDR2 SYGVNS. J lost 9 bases, V lost 5 bases, and 10 bases had no gene match. The CDR3 is CASSPLAGEVVEQFF. The CDR3 DNA is TGTGCCAGCAGTCCTCTAGCGGGAGAAGTGGTTGAGCAGTTCTTC. Full variable domain (outside the CDR3, taken from reference TRBV25-1 and TRBJ2-1): EADIYQTPRYLVIGTGKKITLECSQTMGHDKMYWYQQDPGMELHLIHYSYGVNSTEKGDLSSESTVSRIRTEHFPLTLESARPSHTSQYLCASSPLAGEVVEQFFGPGTRLTVL.